The clone carrying this TCR beta chain has more than one count but fewer than ten. Its antigen is still unknown. This record comes from a study of somatic mutations in cytotoxic T cells in rheumatoid arthritis. Across the study: Blood samples of around 30 ml were drawn from patients (in EDTA) right after diagnosis and before any treatment. Study-level findings and limits: Per patient, the largest CD8+ clone was found to exceed 20% of CD8+ cells in about an eighth of the roughly 65 cases.

Per the original methods: Matching published virus-specific TCRB sequences was rare for patient CD8+ clones that were larger than 1%. The data were produced by immunoSEQ multiplex PCR, yet TCRdb's version contains in-frame clones alone and is incomplete. That table is the source of V, J and clone size, and D and trimming were worked out from the DNA. This sample carries tens of thousands of clones, 70% to 90% of them seen once, and the ten largest clones take roughly 3.8%. The specimen sequenced was CD8+ T cells sorted from blood. This clonotype was obtained from an adult with rheumatoid arthritis.

CDR3 protein: CASSISQGGPEAFF. CDR3 in DNA: TGTGCCAGTAGTATCAGCCAGGGGGGACCTGAAGCTTTCTTT. This rearrangement joins TRBV19 to TRBJ1-1; 7 bases line up with TRBD1. The germline V gene has CDR1 LNHDA and CDR2 SQIVND (reference sequence). The CDR3 runs to 14 residues. The V and J ends lost 3 bases and 6 bases, in that order; junction bases with no gene match: 7.